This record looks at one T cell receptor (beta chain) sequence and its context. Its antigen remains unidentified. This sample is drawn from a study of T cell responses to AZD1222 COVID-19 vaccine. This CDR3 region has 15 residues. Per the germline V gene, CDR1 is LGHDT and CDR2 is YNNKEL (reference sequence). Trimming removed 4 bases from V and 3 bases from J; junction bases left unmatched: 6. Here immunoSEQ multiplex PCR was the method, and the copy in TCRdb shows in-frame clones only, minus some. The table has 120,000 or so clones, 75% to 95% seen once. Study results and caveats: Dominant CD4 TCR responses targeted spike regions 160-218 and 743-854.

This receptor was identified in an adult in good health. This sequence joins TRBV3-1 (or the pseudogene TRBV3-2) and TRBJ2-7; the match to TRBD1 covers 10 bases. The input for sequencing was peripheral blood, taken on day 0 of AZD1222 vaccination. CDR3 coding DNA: TGTGCCAGCAGCCCAGTGAGGACAGGGGGCTACGAGCAGTACTTC. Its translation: CASSPVRTGGYEQYF.